A single sample gave rise to the 12 T cell receptor beta chains below, sequenced in a study of blood T cell repertoires in COVID-19 (dated by TCRdb to the early 2020s). The protocol used for the library was the immunoSEQ multiplex PCR assay. TCRdb retrieved this table from immuneACCESS and kept in-frame rearrangements only. Not all clones are present; in checked studies, unresolved V genes account for under half, and no reason is known for the remainder. The sample table records over 150,000 clones; about 86% of these occur just once. Of the sample, 0.88% is held by the ten largest clones. Sequencing was performed on peripheral blood. The receptors were sampled from a woman aged 18-29 years who had recovered from COVID-19.

The rearrangement links TRBV9 to TRBJ1-2, with unresolved D. V gave up 0 bases and J gave up 4 bases, with 13 bases separating them. The CDR3 runs 15 residues. From germline, CDR1 is SGDLS and CDR2 YYNGEE. CDR3 in amino acids: CASSVADYTVYGYTF. The DNA for the CDR3 is TGTGCCAGCAGCGTAGCGGACTATACGGTCTATGGCTACACCTTC.

This chain links TRBV5-1 with TRBJ2-7; 9 nucleotides agree with TRBD2. The CDR3 totals 14 residues. V was clipped by 2 bases and J by 7 bases; unmatched bases: 7. Germline V gene data show CDR1 as SGHRS and CDR2 as YFSETQ. Here the CDR3 DNA reads TGCGCCAGCAGCTTCGGTAGCGGGGGCGGTGAGCAGTACGTC. Encoded protein: CASSFGSGGGEQYV.

This rearrangement joins TRBV7-2 to TRBJ2-4, with 14 bases aligning to TRBD2. The CDR3 is 15 residues long. Looked up from germline, CDR1 is SGHTA and CDR2 is FQGNSA. Trimming at V came to 3 bases and at J to 9 bases, leaving 4 bases not matched to a gene. The CDR3 nucleotides read TGTGCCAGCAGCTTGACTAGCGGGGGGGCGGGCATTCAGTACTTC. Translating it yields CASSLTSGGAGIQYF.

This rearrangement joins TRBV9 to TRBJ2-2; 11 bases align to TRBD1. Trimming at V came to 3 bases and at J to 7 bases, leaving 8 bases not matched to a gene. This CDR3 has 16 residues. The germline CDR1 and CDR2 sequences are SGDLS and YYNGEE. The CDR3 reads CASSAFSGTGGGELFF. Written as DNA, the CDR3 is TGTGCCAGCAGCGCGTTCAGTGGGACAGGGGGCGGGGAGCTGTTTTTT.

This clone was detected once. The chain joins TRBV5-4 to TRBJ2-1; a weak D match, TRBD1 (5 bases). Germline lookup yields CDR1 SGHNT and CDR2 YYREEE (reference sequence). This CDR3 is built from 12 residues. V lost 5 bases and J 5 bases, leaving 8 bases between the germline ends. This CDR3 is CASRTGHNEQFF. DNA for the CDR3: TGTGCCAGCAGAACAGGCCACAATGAGCAGTTCTTC.

The chain links TRBV9 to TRBJ2-5, with unresolved D. The germline V gene has CDR1 SGDLS and CDR2 YYNGEE. The length of the CDR3 is 13 residues. V lost 1 base to trimming and J lost 5 bases, with 9 bases between them. CDR3 in amino acids: CASSVSLGETQYF. DNA for the CDR3: TGTGCCAGCAGCGTAAGCCTCGGGGAGACCCAGTACTTC.

Points on this clone: Other DNA variants within this sample encode the same CDR3. V gene TRBV6-5 combines with J gene TRBJ2-3, with 8 bases matching TRBD1. Germline V CDR1 and CDR2: MNHEY, SVGAGI. The V gene end was trimmed by 2 bases and the J gene end by 3 bases; junction bases not matched to a gene: 4. The CDR3 is 15 amino acids. The CDR3 DNA sequence: TGTGCCAGCAGTTACGGGACAGGTGATACAGATACGCAGTATTTT. Translating it yields CASSYGTGDTDTQYF.

The V gene is TRBV5-1, the J gene TRBJ2-7; 8 bases align to TRBD2. Germline CDR1 is SGHRS and CDR2 is YFSETQ. This CDR3 contains 16 residues. With V trimmed by 4 bases and J by 1 base, 10 bases remained unmatched. The CDR3 DNA follows: TGCGCCAGCAGCCTGCCCGCTAGCGGGTTTTCCTACGAGCAGTACGTC. Translation: CASSLPASGFSYEQYV.

This chain joins TRBV5-4 and TRBJ1-1, with D possibly TRBD1 on 5 matching bases. V was trimmed by 3 bases and J by 0 bases, leaving 15 bases between them. The length of the CDR3 is 16 residues. Germline V gene lookup returns CDR1 SGHNT and CDR2 YYREEE (reference sequence). The chain's CDR3 is CASSSGPRDLNTEAFF. CDR3 DNA sequence: TGTGCCAGCAGCTCCGGACCCAGGGATTTGAACACTGAAGCTTTCTTT.

In this sample, this clone turned up a few times. The chain joins TRBV6-2 or TRBV6-3 to TRBJ1-1; D might be TRBD1 (6 bases). Per the germline V gene, CDR1 is MNHEY and CDR2 is SVGEGT. The V end lost 2 bases, the J end lost 1 base, and 8 bases lay between the germline ends. The CDR3 has 14 amino acids. CDR3 coding DNA: TGTGCCAGCAGTTACCCGGGACAGAACACTGAAGCTTTCTTT. This codes for CASSYPGQNTEAFF.

The chain carries TRBV7-9 and TRBJ1-2; D is ambiguous. Trimming removed 5 bases at V and 1 base at J, with 11 bases between. Germline CDR1 is SEHNR and CDR2 is FQNEAQ (reference sequence). CDR3 length: 14 residues. CDR3 amino acids: CASSPGLINYGYTF. The CDR3 DNA sequence: TGTGCCAGCAGCCCAGGACTGATTAACTATGGCTACACCTTC.

This clone has only one observation. V and J are TRBV11-2 and TRBJ1-1; the match to TRBD1 covers 9 bases. CDR1 is SGHAT, CDR2 FQNNGV, per germline. The CDR3 is 15 residues long. V gave up 5 bases and J gave up 7 bases; unmatched junction bases: 11. The CDR3 DNA reads TGTGCCAGCAGCCCGGGGACAGGGTGGGACAGTGAAGCTTTCTTT. Its translation is CASSPGTGWDSEAFF. Filled out from reference TRBV11-2 and TRBJ1-1, the complete variable domain reads EAGVAQSPRYKIIEKRQSVAFWCNPISGHATLYWYQQILGQGPKLLIQFQNNGVVDDSQLPKDRFSAERLKGVDSTLKIQPAKLEDSAVYLCASSPGTGWDSEAFFGQGTRLTVV.